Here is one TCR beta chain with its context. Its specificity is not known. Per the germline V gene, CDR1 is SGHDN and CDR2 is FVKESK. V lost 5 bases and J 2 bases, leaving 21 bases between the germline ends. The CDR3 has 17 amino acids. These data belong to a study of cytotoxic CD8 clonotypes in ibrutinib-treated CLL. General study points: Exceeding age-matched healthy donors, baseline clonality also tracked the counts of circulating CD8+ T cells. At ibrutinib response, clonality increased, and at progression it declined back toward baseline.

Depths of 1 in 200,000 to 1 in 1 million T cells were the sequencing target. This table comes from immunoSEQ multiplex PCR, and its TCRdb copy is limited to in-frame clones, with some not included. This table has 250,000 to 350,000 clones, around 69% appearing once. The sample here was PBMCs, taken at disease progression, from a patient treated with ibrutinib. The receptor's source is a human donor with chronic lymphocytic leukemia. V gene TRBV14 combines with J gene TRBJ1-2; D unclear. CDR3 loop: CASSAVAITYLNYGYTF. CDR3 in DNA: TGTGCCAGCAGCGCCGTTGCCATTACATACCTAAACTATGGCTACACCTTC. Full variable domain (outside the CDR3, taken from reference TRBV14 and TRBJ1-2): EAGVTQFPSHSVIEKGQTVTLRCDPISGHDNLYWYRRVMGKEIKFLLHFVKESKQDESGMPNNRFLAERTGGTYSTLKVQPAELEDSGVYFCASSAVAITYLNYGYTFGSGTRLTVV.